What follows is one T cell receptor (beta chain) and its context. This sample stems from a study of control samples from healthy donors and cancer patients. This CDR3 comprises 15 residues. Some clones are missing from TCRdb's copy, which holds only in-frame ones; the method was immunoSEQ multiplex PCR. Of 65,000 to 80,000 clones detected, over 85% appear once; the ten largest clones hold about 1.9%. J is TRBJ2-5 and V is TRBV21-1; the listed D gene, TRBD1, was not tested against the DNA. TRBV21-1 is listed as a pseudogene. The material sequenced was PBMCs. The receptor was isolated from a woman in her sixties or seventies with head and neck cancer. The CDR3 protein is CASSPTRTEQETQYF. The CDR3 nucleotides are TGTGCCAGCAGCCCGACCAGGACAGAACAAGAGACCCAGTACTTC.